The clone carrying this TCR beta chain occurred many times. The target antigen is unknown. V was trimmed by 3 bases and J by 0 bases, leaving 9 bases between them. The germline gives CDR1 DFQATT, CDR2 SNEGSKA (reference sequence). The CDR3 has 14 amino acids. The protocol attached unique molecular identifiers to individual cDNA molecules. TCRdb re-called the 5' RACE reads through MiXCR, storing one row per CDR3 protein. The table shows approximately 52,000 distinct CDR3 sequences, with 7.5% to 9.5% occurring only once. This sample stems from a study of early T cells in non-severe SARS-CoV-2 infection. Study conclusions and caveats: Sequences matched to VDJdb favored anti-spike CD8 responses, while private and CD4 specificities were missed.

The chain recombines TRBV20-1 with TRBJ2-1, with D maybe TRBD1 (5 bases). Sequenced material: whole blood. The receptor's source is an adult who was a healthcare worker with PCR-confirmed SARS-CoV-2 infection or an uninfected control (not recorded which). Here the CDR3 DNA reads TGCAGTGCTAGCGGACATAGCTCCTACAATGAGCAGTTCTTC. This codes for CSASGHSSYNEQFF.